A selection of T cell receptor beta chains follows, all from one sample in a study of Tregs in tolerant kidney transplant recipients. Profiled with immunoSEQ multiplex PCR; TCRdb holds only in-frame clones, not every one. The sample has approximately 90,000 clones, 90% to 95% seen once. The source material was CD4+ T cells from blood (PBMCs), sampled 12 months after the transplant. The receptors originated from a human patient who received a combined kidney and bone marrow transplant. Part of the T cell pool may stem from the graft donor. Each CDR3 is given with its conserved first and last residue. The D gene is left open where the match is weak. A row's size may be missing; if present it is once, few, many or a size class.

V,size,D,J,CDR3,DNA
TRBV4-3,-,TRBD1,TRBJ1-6,CASSQDHRQGSSPLHF,TGCGCCAGCAGCCAAGATCACCGACAGGGTAGTTCACCCCTCCACTTT
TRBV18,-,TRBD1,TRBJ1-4,CASSPRQGSANEKLFF,TGTGCCAGCTCACCAAGACAGGGATCAGCTAATGAAAAACTGTTTTTT
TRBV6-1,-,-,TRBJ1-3,CASSVGQLSGNTIYF,TGTGCCAGCAGTGTCGGACAGCTCTCTGGAAACACCATATATTTT
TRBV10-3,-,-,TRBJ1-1,CAICPIFGTEAFF,TGTGCCATCTGTCCGATATTCGGGACTGAAGCTTTCTTT
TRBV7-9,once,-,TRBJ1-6,CASRPGTNNSPLHF,TGTGCCAGCAGACCCGGGACAAATAATTCACCCCTCCACTTT
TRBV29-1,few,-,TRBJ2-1,CSVDRVGRGEQFF,TGCAGCGTTGATCGGGTGGGGAGAGGTGAGCAGTTCTTC
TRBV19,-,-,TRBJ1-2,CASSRTASWVNYGYTF,TGTGCCAGTAGCCGGACAGCCTCGTGGGTTAACTATGGCTACACCTTC
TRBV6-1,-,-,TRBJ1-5,CASTEQVNQPQHF,TGTGCCAGCACCGAACAGGTCAATCAGCCCCAGCATTTT
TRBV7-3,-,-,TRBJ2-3,CASSLGQIVDTQYF,TGTGCCAGCAGCTTAGGGCAGATTGTAGATACGCAGTATTTT
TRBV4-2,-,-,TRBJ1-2,CASSQDLPASYGYTF,TGTGCCAGCAGCCAAGATCTCCCCGCCAGTTATGGCTACACCTTC
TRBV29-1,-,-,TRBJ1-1,CSVDGGDTEAFF,TGCAGCGTTGATGGGGGGGACACTGAAGCTTTCTTT
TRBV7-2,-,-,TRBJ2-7,CASSPSGDRGEQYF,TGTGCCAGCAGCCCCTCGGGGGACCGGGGCGAGCAGTACTTC
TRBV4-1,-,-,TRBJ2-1,CASSQPKTGSHNEQFF,TGCGCCAGCAGCCAACCTAAGACAGGTAGCCACAATGAGCAGTTCTTC
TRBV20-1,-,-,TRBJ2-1,CSARELSEQFF,TGCAGTGCTAGAGAGCTGAGTGAGCAGTTCTTC
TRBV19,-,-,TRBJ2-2,CASSSGGLAFGELFF,TGTGCCAGTAGTTCAGGGGGGTTGGCATTCGGGGAGCTGTTTTTT
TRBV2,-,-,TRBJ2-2,CATRTYANTGELFF,TGCGCCACCCGAACTTACGCGAACACCGGGGAGCTGTTTTTT
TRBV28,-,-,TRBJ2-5,CASSLSPRSISTDQETQYF,TGTGCCAGCAGTTTATCTCCGAGAAGCATCTCTACCGACCAAGAGACCCAGTACTTC
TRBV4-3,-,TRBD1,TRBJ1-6,CASSRRQGGNSPLHF,TGCGCCAGCAGCCGAAGACAGGGGGGGAATTCACCCCTCCACTTT
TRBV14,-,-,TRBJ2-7,CASSQDAPGEQYF,TGTGCCAGCAGCCAAGATGCCCCGGGGGAGCAGTACTTC
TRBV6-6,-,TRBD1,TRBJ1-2,CASSPGGQGTGYTF,TGTGCCAGCAGCCCAGGTGGACAGGGGACTGGCTACACCTTC
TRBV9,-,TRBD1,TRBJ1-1,CASSVTTGGTEAFF,TGTGCCAGCAGCGTAACTACAGGGGGCACTGAAGCTTTCTTT
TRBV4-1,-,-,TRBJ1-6,CASATGIKNSPLHF,TGCGCCAGCGCGACGGGAATTAAGAATTCACCCCTCCACTTT
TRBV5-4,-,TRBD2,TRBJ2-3,CASSPRLAAISTDTQYF,TGTGCCAGCAGCCCTCGACTAGCGGCTATTAGCACAGATACGCAGTATTTT
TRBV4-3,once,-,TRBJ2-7,CASSQDRAGVEQYF,TGCGCCAGCAGCCAAGATCGAGCAGGGGTCGAGCAGTACTTC
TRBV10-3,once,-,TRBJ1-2,CAISESGVGYGYTF,TGTGCCATCAGTGAGTCAGGGGTCGGCTATGGCTACACCTTC
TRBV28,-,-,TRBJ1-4,CASNAPPGLNEKLFF,TGTGCCAGCAACGCACCACCTGGGCTTAATGAAAAACTGTTTTTT
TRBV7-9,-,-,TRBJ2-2,CASSMGLRGTGELFF,TGTGCCAGCAGCATGGGACTCCGGGGAACCGGGGAGCTGTTTTTT
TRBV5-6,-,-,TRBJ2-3,CASRPVWWALSDTQYF,TGTGCCAGCAGACCGGTTTGGTGGGCGTTGTCAGATACGCAGTATTTT
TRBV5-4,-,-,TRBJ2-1,CASSFGLYNEQFF,TGTGCCAGCAGCTTCGGACTGTACAATGAGCAGTTCTTC
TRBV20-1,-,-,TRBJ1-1,CSALRDSEAFF,TGCAGTGCTTTAAGGGACTCTGAAGCTTTCTTT
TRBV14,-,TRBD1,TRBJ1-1,CASSQWDREAFF,TGTGCCAGCAGCCAATGGGACAGGGAAGCTTTCTTT
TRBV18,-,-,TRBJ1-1,CASSASGIYTEAFF,TGTGCCAGCTCAGCCTCCGGGATCTACACTGAAGCTTTCTTT
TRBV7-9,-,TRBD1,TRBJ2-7,CASSLAGTAKQYF,TGTGCCAGCAGCTTAGCCGGGACAGCTAAGCAGTACTTC
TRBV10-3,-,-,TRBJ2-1,CAISEEDHSNEQFF,TGTGCCATCAGTGAGGAGGATCATTCCAATGAGCAGTTCTTC
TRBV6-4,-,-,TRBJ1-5,CASSLTGEGPQHF,TGTGCCAGCAGTCTGACGGGTGAAGGGCCCCAGCATTTT
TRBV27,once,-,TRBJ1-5,CASGLEGYSNQPQHF,TGTGCCAGCGGATTAGAGGGATATAGCAATCAGCCCCAGCATTTT
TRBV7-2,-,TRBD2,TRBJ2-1,CASNGLAGGREQFF,TGTGCCAGCAACGGCCTAGCGGGGGGGCGGGAGCAGTTCTTC
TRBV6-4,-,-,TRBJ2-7,CARNTYEQYF,TGTGCCAGGAACACCTACGAGCAGTACTTC
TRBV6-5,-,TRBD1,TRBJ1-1,CASIRQGYTEAFF,TGTGCCAGCATCCGACAGGGATACACTGAAGCTTTCTTT
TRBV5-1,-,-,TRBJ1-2,CASSLAGIYGYTF,TGCGCCAGCAGCTTGGCGGGGATCTATGGCTACACCTTC
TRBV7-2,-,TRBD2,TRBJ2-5,CASSLSGRGGLATQYF,TGTGCCAGCAGCTTAAGTGGGCGGGGGGGGTTAGCGACCCAGTACTTC
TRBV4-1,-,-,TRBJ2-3,CASSHPGIDTQYF,TGCGCCAGCAGCCACCCAGGGATAGATACGCAGTATTTT
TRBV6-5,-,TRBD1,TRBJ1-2,CASSYRTGPHYGYTF,TGTGCCAGCAGTTACCGGACAGGGCCACACTATGGCTACACCTTC
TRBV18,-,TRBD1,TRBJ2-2,CASSPNTSGTGSIGELFF,TGTGCCAGCTCACCCAATACCTCCGGGACAGGGAGTATCGGGGAGCTGTTTTTT
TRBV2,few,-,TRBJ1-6,CASSALLTDNSPLHF,TGTGCCAGCAGTGCCCTACTCACAGATAATTCACCCCTCCACTTT